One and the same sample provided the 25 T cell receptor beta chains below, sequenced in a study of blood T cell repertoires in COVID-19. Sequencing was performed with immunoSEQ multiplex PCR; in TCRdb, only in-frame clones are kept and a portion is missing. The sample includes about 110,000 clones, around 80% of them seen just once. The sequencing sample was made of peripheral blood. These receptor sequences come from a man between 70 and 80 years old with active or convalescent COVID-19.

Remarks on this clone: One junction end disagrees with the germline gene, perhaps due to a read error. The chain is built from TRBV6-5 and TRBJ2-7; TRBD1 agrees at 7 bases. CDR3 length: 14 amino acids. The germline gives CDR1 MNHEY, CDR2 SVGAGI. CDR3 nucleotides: TGTGCCAGCCGAGTCCGGGACAGCTCCCACGAGCAGTACTTC. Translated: CASRVRDSSHEQYF.

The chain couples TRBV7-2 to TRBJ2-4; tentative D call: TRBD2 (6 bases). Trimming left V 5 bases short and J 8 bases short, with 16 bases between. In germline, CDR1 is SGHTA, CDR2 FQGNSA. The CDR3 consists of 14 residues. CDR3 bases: TGTGCCAGCAGCGGCCGGAGGGCCGAAGACATTCAGTACTTC. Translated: CASSGRRAEDIQYF. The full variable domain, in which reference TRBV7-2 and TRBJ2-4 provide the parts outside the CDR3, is GAGVSQSPSNKVTEKGKDVELRCDPISGHTALYWYRQSLGQGLEFLIYFQGNSAPDKSGLPSDRFSAERTGGSVSTLTIQRTQQEDSAVYLCASSGRRAEDIQYFGAGTRLSVL.

In DNA form, the CDR3 reads TGTGCCAGCAGTTTGACTAGCGGGAGGGAGTACTTC. Translating it yields CASSLTSGREYF. V gene TRBV27 combines with J gene TRBJ2-7; 14 bases are a match to TRBD2. Trimming took 3 bases from V and 11 from J; bases not matched to a gene: 0. Per the germline V gene, CDR1 is MNHEY and CDR2 is SMNVEV (reference sequence). The CDR3 contains 12 residues.

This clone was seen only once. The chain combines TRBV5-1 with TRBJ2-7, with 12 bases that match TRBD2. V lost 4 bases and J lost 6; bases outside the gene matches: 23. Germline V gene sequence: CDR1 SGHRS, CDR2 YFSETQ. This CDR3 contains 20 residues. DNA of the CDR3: TGCGCCAGCAGCCCGCACACACTAGCGGGGGGCCCCCCCGCGTCTTCCGAGCAGTACTTC. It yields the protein CASSPHTLAGGPPASSEQYF.

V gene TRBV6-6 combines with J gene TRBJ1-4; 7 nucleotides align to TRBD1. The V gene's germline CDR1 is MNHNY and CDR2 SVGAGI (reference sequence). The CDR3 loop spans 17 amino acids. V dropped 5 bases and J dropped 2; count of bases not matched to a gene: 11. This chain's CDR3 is CASSPREQGWTNEKLFF. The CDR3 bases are TGTGCCAGCAGTCCCCGTGAACAGGGGTGGACTAATGAAAAACTGTTTTTT.

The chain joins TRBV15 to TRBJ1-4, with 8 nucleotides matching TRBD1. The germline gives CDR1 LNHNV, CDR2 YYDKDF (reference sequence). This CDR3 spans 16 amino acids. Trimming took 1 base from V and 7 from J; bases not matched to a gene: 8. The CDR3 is CATSRGVGQGSEKLFF. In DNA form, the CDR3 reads TGTGCCACCAGCAGAGGCGTTGGACAGGGCTCTGAAAAACTGTTTTTT.

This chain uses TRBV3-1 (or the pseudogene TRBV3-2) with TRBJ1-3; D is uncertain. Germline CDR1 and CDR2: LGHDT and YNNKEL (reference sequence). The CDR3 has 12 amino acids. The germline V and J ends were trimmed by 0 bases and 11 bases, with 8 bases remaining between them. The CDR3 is CASSQDVSPIYF. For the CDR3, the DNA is TGTGCCAGCAGCCAAGATGTATCCCCCATATATTTT.

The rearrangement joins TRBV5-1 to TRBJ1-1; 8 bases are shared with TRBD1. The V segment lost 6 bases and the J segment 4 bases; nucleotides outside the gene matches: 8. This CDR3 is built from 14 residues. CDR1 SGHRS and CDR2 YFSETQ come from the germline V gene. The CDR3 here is CASNLQGAGTEAFF. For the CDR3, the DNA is TGCGCCAGCAACCTGCAGGGGGCTGGCACTGAAGCTTTCTTT.

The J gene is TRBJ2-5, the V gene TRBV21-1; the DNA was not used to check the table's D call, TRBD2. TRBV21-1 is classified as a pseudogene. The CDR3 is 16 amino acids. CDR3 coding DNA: TGTGCCAGCAGCAAAGCGAGAGTCGTACCCTATGAGACCCAGTACTTC. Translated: CASSKARVVPYETQYF.

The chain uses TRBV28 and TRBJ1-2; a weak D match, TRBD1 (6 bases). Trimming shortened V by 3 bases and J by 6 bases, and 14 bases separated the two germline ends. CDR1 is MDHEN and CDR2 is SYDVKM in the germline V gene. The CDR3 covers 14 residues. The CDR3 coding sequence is TGTGCCAGCAGTTTGGCGGGGGGCGAGAATGGCTACACCTTC. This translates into CASSLAGGENGYTF.

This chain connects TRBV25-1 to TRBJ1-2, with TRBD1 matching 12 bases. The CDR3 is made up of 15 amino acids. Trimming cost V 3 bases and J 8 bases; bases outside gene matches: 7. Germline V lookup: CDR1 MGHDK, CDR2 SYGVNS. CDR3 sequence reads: CASSDRWDRGLGYTF. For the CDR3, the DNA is TGTGCCAGCAGTGATAGGTGGGACAGGGGGCTCGGCTACACCTTC.

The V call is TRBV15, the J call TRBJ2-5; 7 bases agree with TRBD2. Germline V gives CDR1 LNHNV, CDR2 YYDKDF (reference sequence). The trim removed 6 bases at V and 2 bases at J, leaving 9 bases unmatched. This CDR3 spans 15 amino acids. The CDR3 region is CATRSGTSTQETQYF. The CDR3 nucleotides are TGTGCCACCAGAAGCGGGACTTCCACACAAGAGACCCAGTACTTC.

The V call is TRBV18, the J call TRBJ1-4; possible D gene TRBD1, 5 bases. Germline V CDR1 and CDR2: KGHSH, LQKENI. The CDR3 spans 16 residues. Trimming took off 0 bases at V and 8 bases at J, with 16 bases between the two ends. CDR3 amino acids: CASSPPPQGPGEKLFF. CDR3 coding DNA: TGTGCCAGCTCACCACCCCCTCAGGGCCCTGGAGAAAAACTGTTTTTT. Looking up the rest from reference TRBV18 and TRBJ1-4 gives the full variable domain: NAGVMQNPRHLVRRRGQEARLRCSPMKGHSHVYWYRQLPEEGLKFMVYLQKENIIDESGMPKERFSAEFPKEGPSILRIQQVVRGDSAAYFCASSPPPQGPGEKLFFGSGTQLSVL.

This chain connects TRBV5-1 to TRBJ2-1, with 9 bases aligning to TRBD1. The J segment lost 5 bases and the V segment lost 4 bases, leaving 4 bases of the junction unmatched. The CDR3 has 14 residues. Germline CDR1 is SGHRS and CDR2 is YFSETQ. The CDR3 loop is CASSRDRVDNEQFF. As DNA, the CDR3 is TGCGCCAGCAGCCGGGACAGGGTCGACAATGAGCAGTTCTTC.

CDR3 loop: CATSVVGSSSYNEQFF. Here the CDR3 DNA reads TGTGCCACCAGTGTTGTCGGTTCGAGCTCCTACAATGAGCAGTTCTTC. This rearrangement joins TRBV24-1 to TRBJ2-1; D call uncertain. This CDR3 spans 16 amino acids. V was pared by 5 bases and J by 0 bases, with 13 bases between. Germline V gene lookup returns CDR1 KGHDR and CDR2 SFDVKD.

The CDR3 bases are TGTGCCAGCTCACCGGGACAGGGGACCTACACGCAGTATTTT. Its protein is CASSPGQGTYTQYF. This rearrangement joins TRBV18 to TRBJ2-3; 10 bases agree with TRBD1. Germline values: CDR1 KGHSH, CDR2 LQKENI. CDR3 length: 14 residues. V shed 3 bases and J 9 bases; nucleotides not matched to a gene: 6.

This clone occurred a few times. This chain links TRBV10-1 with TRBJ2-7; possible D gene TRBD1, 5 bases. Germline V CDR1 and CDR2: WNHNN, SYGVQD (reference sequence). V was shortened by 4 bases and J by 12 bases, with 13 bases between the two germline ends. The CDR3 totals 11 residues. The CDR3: CASSAGPGLYF. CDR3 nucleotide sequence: TGCGCCAGCAGTGCTGGACCAGGGCTGTACTTC.

The CDR3 protein is CASSVELAGGGEQFF. The CDR3 DNA reads as TGTGCCAGCAGCGTAGAACTAGCGGGAGGTGGTGAGCAGTTCTTC. The gene calls are TRBV9 and TRBJ2-1; 12 bases are a match to TRBD2. In germline, CDR1 is SGDLS, CDR2 YYNGEE. J was trimmed by 9 bases and V by 0 bases; bases with no gene match: 4. The CDR3 runs to 15 residues.

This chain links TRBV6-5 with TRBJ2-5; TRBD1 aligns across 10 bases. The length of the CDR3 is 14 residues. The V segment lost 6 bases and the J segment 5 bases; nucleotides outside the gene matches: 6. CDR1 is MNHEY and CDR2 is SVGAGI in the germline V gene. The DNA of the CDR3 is TGTGCCAGCAGCCTGACAGGGGGCGGGGAGACCCAGTACTTC. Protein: CASSLTGGGETQYF.

CDR3 residues: CASSLTRNTEAFF. The CDR3 DNA is TGTGCCAGCAGTCTGACACGGAACACTGAAGCTTTCTTT. This sequence joins TRBV12-3 or TRBV12-4 and TRBJ1-1; D is unclear. The V end was cut by 5 bases, the J end by 1 base, with 8 bases between. The CDR3 sequence is 13 residues long.

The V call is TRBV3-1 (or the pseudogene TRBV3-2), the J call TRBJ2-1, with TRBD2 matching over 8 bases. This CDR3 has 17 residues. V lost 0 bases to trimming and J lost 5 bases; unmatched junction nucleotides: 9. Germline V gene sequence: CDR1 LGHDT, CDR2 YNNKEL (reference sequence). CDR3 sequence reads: CASSQDPGRGGHNEQFF. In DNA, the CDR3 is TGTGCCAGCAGCCAAGACCCGGGACGGGGGGGACACAATGAGCAGTTCTTC.

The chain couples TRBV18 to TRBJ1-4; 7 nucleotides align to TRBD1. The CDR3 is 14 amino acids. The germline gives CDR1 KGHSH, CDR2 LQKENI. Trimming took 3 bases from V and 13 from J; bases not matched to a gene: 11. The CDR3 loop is CASSPDRQSGGLFF. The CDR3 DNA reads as TGTGCCAGCTCACCGGACAGGCAATCAGGGGGACTGTTTTTT.

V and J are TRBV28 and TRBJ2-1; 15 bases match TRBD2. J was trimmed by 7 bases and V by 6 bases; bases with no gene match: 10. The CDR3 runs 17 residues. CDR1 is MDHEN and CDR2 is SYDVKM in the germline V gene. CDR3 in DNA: TGTGCCAGCAGCACTATGGGACTAGCGGGAGGCCGGAATGAGCAGTTCTTC. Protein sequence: CASSTMGLAGGRNEQFF.

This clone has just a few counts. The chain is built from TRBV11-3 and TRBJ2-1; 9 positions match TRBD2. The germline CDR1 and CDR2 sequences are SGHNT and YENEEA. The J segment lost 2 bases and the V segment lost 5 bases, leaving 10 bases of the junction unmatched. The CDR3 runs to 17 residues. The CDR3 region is CASSGSRGLAPYNEQFF. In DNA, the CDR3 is TGTGCCAGCAGCGGTAGCCGGGGACTAGCCCCCTACAATGAGCAGTTCTTC.

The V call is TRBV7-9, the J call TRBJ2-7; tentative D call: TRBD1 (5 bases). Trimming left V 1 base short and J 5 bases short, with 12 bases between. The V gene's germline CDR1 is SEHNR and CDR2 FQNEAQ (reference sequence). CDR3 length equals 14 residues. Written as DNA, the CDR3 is TGTGCCAGCAGCTTAGTAACAGGTACGGACGAGCAGTACTTC. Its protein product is CASSLVTGTDEQYF.